The 14 T cell receptor beta chains in this list originate from one sample, sequenced in a study of stem cell transplantation in POMP-related autoinflammatory disease. Here immunoSEQ multiplex PCR was the method, and the copy in TCRdb shows in-frame clones only, minus some. Of tens of thousands of clones listed, under 95% were seen once; the top ten hold about 0.66%. Sample: CD4+ T cells from PBMCs, taken after stem cell transplantation. The receptors were sampled from a human patient with POMP-related autoinflammation and immune dysregulation (PRAID). Part of the T cells may come from the graft donor.

The chain couples TRBV5-1 to TRBJ2-5; 9 bases agree with TRBD1. The germline CDR1 and CDR2 sequences are SGHRS and YFSETQ. The CDR3 has 15 amino acids. Germline trimming cut 6 bases from V and 0 bases from J; bases unmatched to any gene: 6. For the CDR3, the DNA is TGCGCCAGCACCCTCGACAGGGGGTACCAAGAGACCCAGTACTTC. Translation: CASTLDRGYQETQYF.

V gene TRBV11-2 combines with J gene TRBJ1-2; 7 bases align to TRBD1. The CDR3 spans 13 residues. V shed 4 bases and J 4 bases; nucleotides not matched to a gene: 3. Per germline, CDR1 SGHAT and CDR2 FQNNGV. This CDR3 is CASSSQGIYGYTF. DNA of the CDR3: TGTGCCAGCAGCTCACAGGGGATCTATGGCTACACCTTC.

V gene TRBV4-1 combines with J gene TRBJ2-5, with 7 bases identical to TRBD2. CDR1 is MGHRA and CDR2 is YSYEKL in the germline V gene. The V gene end was trimmed by 4 bases and the J gene end by 5 bases; junction bases not matched to a gene: 10. The CDR3 runs 15 residues. The CDR3 DNA sequence: TGCGCCAGCAGCCCCCAGCGGCGGGAGATTGAGACCCAGTACTTC. Protein: CASSPQRREIETQYF.

This clone was detected once. The rearrangement joins TRBV7-2 to TRBJ2-7; TRBD2 aligns across 9 bases. Germline values: CDR1 SGHTA, CDR2 FQGNSA. The CDR3 consists of 15 residues. V lost 5 bases to trimming and J lost 5 bases; unmatched junction nucleotides: 10. The CDR3 DNA sequence: TGTGCCAGCAGCCTATTAGCGGGAGATAAAAACGAGCAGTACTTC. Protein product: CASSLLAGDKNEQYF.

V usage is TRBV5-1 and J usage is TRBJ1-2, with a tentative D call TRBD1 (6 bases). This CDR3 region has 13 residues. Germline V gives CDR1 SGHRS, CDR2 YFSETQ. The V and J ends lost 5 bases and 8 bases respectively, with 16 bases between them. The CDR3 spells CASSPNRERGYTF. Written as DNA, the CDR3 is TGCGCCAGCAGTCCGAACAGGGAGCGCGGCTACACCTTC.

The rearrangement uses TRBV6-1 and TRBJ2-2; possibly TRBD1 for D (6 bases). Germline loops: CDR1 MNHNS, CDR2 SASEGT. The length of the CDR3 is 15 residues. V lost 2 bases and J 0 bases, leaving 7 bases between the germline ends. CDR3: CASSETGSNTGELFF. As DNA, the CDR3 is TGTGCCAGCAGTGAAACAGGGTCGAACACCGGGGAGCTGTTTTTT.

The chain joins TRBV7-9 to TRBJ1-5; 7 bases are shared with TRBD1. Germline V gene data show CDR1 as SEHNR and CDR2 as FQNEAQ (reference sequence). The CDR3 contains 17 residues. V lost 1 base, J lost 4 bases, and 10 bases stayed unmatched. The CDR3 nucleotides read TGTGCCAGCAGCTTAGGGACCGGGACAGCAAAAAATCAGCCCCAGCATTTT. Amino acid sequence: CASSLGTGTAKNQPQHF.

The CDR3 sequence: CASSLLAGVADTQYF. The CDR3 DNA reads TGTGCCAGCAGTCTTCTAGCGGGAGTCGCAGATACGCAGTATTTT. The chain has TRBV2 and TRBJ2-3; TRBD2 matches 10 bases. With 5 bases clipped from V and 4 bases from J, the junction kept 6 bases outside the gene matches. CDR3 length: 15 amino acids. The germline V gene has CDR1 SNHLY and CDR2 FYNNEI. The whole variable domain, filled in from reference TRBV2 and TRBJ2-3, reads EPEVTQTPSHQVTQMGQEVILRCVPISNHLYFYWYRQILGQKVEFLVSFYNNEISEKSEIFDDQFSVERPDGSNFTLKIRSTKLEDSAMYFCASSLLAGVADTQYFGPGTRLTVL.

The rearrangement uses TRBV9 and TRBJ2-1, with TRBD2 identical over 11 bases. This CDR3 has 16 residues. The ends lost 4 bases at V and 9 bases at J; junction bases unmatched: 12. Looked up from germline, CDR1 is SGDLS and CDR2 is YYNGEE. CDR3 in amino acids: CASSSYIAGGPVEQFF. The DNA of the CDR3 is TGTGCCAGCAGCTCCTACATAGCGGGAGGGCCGGTTGAGCAGTTCTTC.

This clone has just one count. J is TRBJ2-3 and V is TRBV11-1, with TRBD1 matching 7 bases. CDR3 length: 16 residues. Trimming took 5 bases from V and 3 from J; bases not matched to a gene: 11. The germline V gene has CDR1 SGHAT and CDR2 FQDESV (reference sequence). The CDR3 bases are TGTGCCAGCAGCCCCCTGGACAGGATGGAGACAGATACGCAGTATTTT. It yields the protein CASSPLDRMETDTQYF.

This chain connects TRBV27 to TRBJ2-7; a weak D match, TRBD1 (6 bases). The CDR3 contains 15 residues. Germline CDR1 and CDR2: MNHEY and SMNVEV (reference sequence). Trimming took 5 bases from V and 6 from J, leaving 20 bases between them. The CDR3 DNA reads TGTGCCAGCAGTCACTTATTTGGGGGCCTCTCCGAGCAGTACTTC. It is translated as CASSHLFGGLSEQYF.

The chain employs TRBV5-1 and TRBJ2-2, with D possibly matching TRBD1 (6 bases). Germline loops: CDR1 SGHRS, CDR2 YFSETQ. V was shortened by 1 base and J by 3 bases, with 10 bases between the two germline ends. The CDR3 sequence is 15 residues long. CDR3 coding DNA: TGCGCCAGCAGCTTGTCGGGACACGACACCGGGGAGCTGTTTTTT. Translation gives CASSLSGHDTGELFF.

The chain has TRBV5-1 and TRBJ2-3, with 9 bases fitting TRBD1. V lost 7 bases and J lost 4; bases outside the gene matches: 7. The CDR3 is 14 residues long. CDR1 is SGHRS and CDR2 is YFSETQ in the germline V gene. The CDR3 spells CASATGGWADTQYF. CDR3 DNA: TGCGCCAGCGCGACAGGGGGTTGGGCAGATACGCAGTATTTT.

V gene TRBV3-1 (or the pseudogene TRBV3-2) combines with J gene TRBJ1-4; D remains unclear. The germline gives CDR1 LGHDT, CDR2 YNNKEL (reference sequence). Trimming took off 0 bases at V and 8 bases at J, with 19 bases between the two ends. This CDR3 is 17 amino acids long. The CDR3 spells CASSQDPSRGIGEKLFF. In DNA, the CDR3 is TGTGCCAGCAGCCAAGACCCGTCGCGGGGAATCGGGGAAAAACTGTTTTTT.